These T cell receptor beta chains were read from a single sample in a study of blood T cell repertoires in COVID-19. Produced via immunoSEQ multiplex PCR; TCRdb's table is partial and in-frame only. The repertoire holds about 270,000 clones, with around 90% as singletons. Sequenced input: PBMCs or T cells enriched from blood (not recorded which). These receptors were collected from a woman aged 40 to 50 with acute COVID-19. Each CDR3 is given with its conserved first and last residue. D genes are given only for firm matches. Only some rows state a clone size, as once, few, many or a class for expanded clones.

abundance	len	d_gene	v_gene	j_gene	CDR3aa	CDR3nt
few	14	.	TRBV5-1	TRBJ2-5	CASTRGRDLETQYF	TGCGCCAGCACCCGAGGCAGAGATCTAGAGACCCAGTACTTC
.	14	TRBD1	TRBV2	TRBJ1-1	CASSRQGPNTEAFF	TGTGCCAGCAGCCGACAGGGCCCGAACACTGAAGCTTTCTTT
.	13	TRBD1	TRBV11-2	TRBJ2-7	CASRKETGVEQYF	TGTGCCAGCAGAAAAGAGACAGGGGTCGAGCAGTACTTC
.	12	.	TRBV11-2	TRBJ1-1	CASSPSGTEAFF	TGTGCCAGCAGCCCATCAGGGACTGAAGCTTTCTTT
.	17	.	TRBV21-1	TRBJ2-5	CASSKVEGGTTQETQYF	TGTGCCAGCAGCAAAGTCGAGGGCGGGACTACCCAAGAGACCCAGTACTTC
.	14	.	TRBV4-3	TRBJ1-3	CASSQDLSGNTIYF	TGCGCCAGCAGCCAAGATCTCTCTGGAAACACCATATATTTT
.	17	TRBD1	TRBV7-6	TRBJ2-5	CASSLRGRFFEQETQYF	TGTGCCAGCAGCTTAAGGGGGCGCTTTTTCGAACAAGAGACCCAGTACTTC
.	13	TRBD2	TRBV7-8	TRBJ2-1	CASSVGTSQSQFF	TGTGCCAGCAGCGTAGGGACTAGTCAGTCCCAGTTCTTC
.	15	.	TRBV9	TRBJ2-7	CASSVDAGTAFEQYF	TGTGCCAGCAGCGTAGATGCAGGGACTGCCTTCGAGCAGTACTTC
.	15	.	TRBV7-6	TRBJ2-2	CASSQQRSPTGELFF	TGTGCCAGCAGCCAGCAGCGGAGCCCCACCGGGGAGCTGTTTTTT
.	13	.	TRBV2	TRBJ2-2	CARSTGKTGELFF	TGTGCCAGGTCTACAGGGAAAACCGGGGAGCTGTTTTTT
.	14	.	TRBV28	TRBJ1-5	CASSSPPSNQPQHF	TGTGCCAGCAGTTCCCCCCCGAGCAATCAGCCCCAGCATTTT
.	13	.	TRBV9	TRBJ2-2	CASSVRYTGELFF	TGTGCCAGCAGCGTCCGGTACACCGGGGAGCTGTTTTTT
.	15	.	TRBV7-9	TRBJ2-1	CASSLVGPSGNEQFF	TGTGCCAGCAGCTTAGTTGGCCCGAGCGGCAATGAGCAGTTCTTC
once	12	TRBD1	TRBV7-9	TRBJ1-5	CASSTGGQPQHF	TGTGCCAGCAGCACAGGGGGGCAGCCCCAGCATTTT
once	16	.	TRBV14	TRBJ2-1	CASSQDRLSSYNEQFF	TGTGCCAGCAGCCAAGATCGTCTATCATCCTACAATGAGCAGTTCTTC
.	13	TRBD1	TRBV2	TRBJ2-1	CARGQVHYNEQFF	TGTGCCAGGGGACAGGTCCACTACAATGAGCAGTTCTTC
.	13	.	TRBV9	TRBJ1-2	CASSVGTAQGYTF	TGTGCCAGCAGCGTAGGAACAGCCCAAGGCTACACCTTC
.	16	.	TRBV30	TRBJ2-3	CAWSPPRRERVDTQYF	TGTGCCTGGAGTCCTCCGAGGCGGGAAAGGGTAGATACGCAGTATTTT